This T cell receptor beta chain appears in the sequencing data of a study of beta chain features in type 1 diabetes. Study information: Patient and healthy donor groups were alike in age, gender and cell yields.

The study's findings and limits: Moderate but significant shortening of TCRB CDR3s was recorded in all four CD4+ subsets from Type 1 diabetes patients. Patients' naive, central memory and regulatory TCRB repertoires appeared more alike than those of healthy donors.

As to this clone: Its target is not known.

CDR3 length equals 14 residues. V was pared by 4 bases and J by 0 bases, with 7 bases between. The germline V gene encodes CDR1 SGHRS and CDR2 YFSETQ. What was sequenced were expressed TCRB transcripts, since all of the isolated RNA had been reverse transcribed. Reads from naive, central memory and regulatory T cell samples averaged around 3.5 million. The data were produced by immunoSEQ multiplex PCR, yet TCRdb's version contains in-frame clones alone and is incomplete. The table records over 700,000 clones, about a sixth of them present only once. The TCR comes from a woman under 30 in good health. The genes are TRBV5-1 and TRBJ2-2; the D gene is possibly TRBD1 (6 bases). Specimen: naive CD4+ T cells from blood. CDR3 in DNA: TGCGCCAGCAGCAGGACAGCGAACACCGGGGAGCTGTTTTTT. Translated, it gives CASSRTANTGELFF.